The 25 T cell receptor beta chains below come from one sample, sequenced in a study of T cell repertoires in cytomegalovirus infection. From the reads, TCRdb called clonotypes with MiXCR, one entry per CDR3 protein. Of approximately 630,000 distinct CDR3 sequences listed, less than 25% were seen once; the top ten hold around 7.6%. The specimen sequenced was CD8+ T cells from PBMCs. The receptors derive from a human donor in good health (CMV status not recorded). Some clones in this sample may be carry-over from other donors' samples.

Turning to this clonotype: A read error may be the cause here, since a much bigger clone is one base away. This chain connects TRBV7-4 to TRBJ1-1; D uncertain. The CDR3 runs 15 residues. Germline CDR1 SGHVT, CDR2 SQSDAQ. This CDR3 reads CVSSLGQELNTEAFF. The CDR3 DNA reads as TGTGTCAGCAGCTTAGGGCAGGAACTCAACACTGAAGCTTTCTTT.

The chain joins TRBV14 to TRBJ2-2; D is ambiguous. Germline values: CDR1 SGHDN, CDR2 FVKESK. V lost 0 bases and J 0 bases, leaving 8 bases between the germline ends. The CDR3 is made up of 16 amino acids. The CDR3 protein is CASSQDRETNTGELFF. CDR3 bases: TGTGCCAGCAGCCAAGACCGAGAGACGAACACCGGGGAGCTGTTTTTT.

This clonotype was found a few times. The V call is TRBV7-2, the J call TRBJ2-5; possibly TRBD2 for D (5 bases). CDR1 is SGHTA, CDR2 FQGNSA, per germline. This CDR3 spans 18 amino acids. Trimming stripped 4 bases from V and 6 bases from J, with 27 bases between. DNA of the CDR3: TGTGCCAGCAGCTCCCCTTTAAACAATAGGACTCCCCAGAAGACCCAGTACTTC. Protein sequence: CASSSPLNNRTPQKTQYF.

The chain joins TRBV29-1 to TRBJ2-1; weak D call: TRBD1 (5 bases). The CDR3 extends over 13 amino acids. The V end was cut by 3 bases, the J end by 6 bases, with 12 bases between. CDR1 and CDR2 (germline): SQVTM, ANQGSEA. CDR3: CSVELDSSNEQFF. Written as DNA, the CDR3 is TGCAGCGTTGAGCTAGACAGCAGCAATGAGCAGTTCTTC.

This clonotype was detected a few times. The genes are TRBV15 and TRBJ2-1, with a weak D call TRBD1 (5 bases). The CDR3 contains 12 residues. V shed 4 bases and J shed 8 bases, with 9 bases lying between them. CDR1 and CDR2 from the germline V gene are LNHNV and YYDKDF (reference sequence). The CDR3 bases are TGTGCCACCAGCATTTTACAGGATGAGCAGTTCTTC. It specifies CATSILQDEQFF.

This clonotype was seen more than once but under ten times. The chain has TRBV5-1 and TRBJ1-1; maybe TRBD1 (6 bases). The germline CDR1 and CDR2 sequences are SGHRS and YFSETQ. The CDR3 has 18 residues. V lost 4 bases and J 0 bases, leaving 22 bases between the germline ends. The CDR3 is CASSGSQGPYPMNTEAFF. CDR3 sequence (DNA): TGCGCCAGCAGCGGCTCGCAGGGGCCCTATCCAATGAACACTGAAGCTTTCTTT.

The rearrangement links TRBV14 to TRBJ1-1, with D unclear. The CDR3 is 11 residues long. CDR1 and CDR2 (germline): SGHDN, FVKESK. Trimming cost V 2 bases and J 7 bases, with 5 bases left between them. The CDR3 bases are TGTGCCAGCAGCCAAAGCTATGAAGCTTTCTTT. Translation gives CASSQSYEAFF.

This clonotype was counted ten times or more. In DNA, the CDR3 is TGTGCCAGCAGCTTGGGGACAGCGGTCTATGGCTACACCTTC. It is translated as CASSLGTAVYGYTF. The rearrangement uses TRBV7-2 and TRBJ1-2, with TRBD1 matching 7 bases. Germline trimming cut 3 bases from V and 4 bases from J; bases unmatched to any gene: 5. Germline values: CDR1 SGHTA, CDR2 FQGNSA. The CDR3 contains 14 residues.

This clonotype was detected a few times. CDR3 protein: CASSLAAASGYTF. The CDR3 DNA sequence: TGTGCCAGCAGCTTGGCGGCGGCGTCTGGCTACACCTTC. This chain uses TRBV5-5 with TRBJ1-2; D gene ambiguous. The V and J ends lost 0 bases and 7 bases respectively, with 10 bases between them. The CDR3 has 13 amino acids. Germline V CDR1 and CDR2: SGHKS, YYEKEE (reference sequence).

There are many counts of this clonotype. V gene TRBV11-2 combines with J gene TRBJ2-2; D gene unclear. CDR1 and CDR2 (germline): SGHAT, FQNNGV. CDR3 size: 15 residues. Between the trimmed V and J ends, which lost 1 base and 5 bases, there was a span of 11 bases. The CDR3: CASSLGLLVTGELFF. As DNA, the CDR3 is TGTGCCAGCAGCTTAGGTCTCCTAGTTACCGGGGAGCTGTTTTTT.

This clonotype was observed a few times. This rearrangement joins TRBV3-1 to TRBJ2-3, with 7 bases fitting TRBD1. The CDR3 runs 15 residues. CDR1 is LGHDT, CDR2 YNNKEL, per germline (reference sequence). V lost 6 bases, J lost 5 bases, and 11 bases stayed unmatched. The CDR3 reads CASSQRGLAGDTQYF. The CDR3 DNA follows: TGTGCCAGCAGTCAAAGGGGGCTTGCCGGAGATACGCAGTATTTT.

This clonotype was picked up a small number of times. The chain uses TRBV20-1 and TRBJ1-2, with unresolved D. Deletions cut 0 bases from V and 8 bases from J, with 10 bases between. The CDR3 consists of 12 residues. The V gene's germline CDR1 is DFQATT and CDR2 SNEGSKA (reference sequence). This CDR3 reads CSARDYRSGYTF. In nucleotides, the CDR3 is TGCAGTGCTAGAGATTACCGGTCCGGCTACACCTTC.

This clonotype came up a few times. V is TRBV20-1 and J is TRBJ1-5; 9 bases fit TRBD1. The CDR3 is 13 amino acids. The germline CDR1 and CDR2 sequences are DFQATT and SNEGSKA (reference sequence). V trimming: 6 bases; J trimming: 3 bases; junction bases outside the gene matches: 3. Here the CDR3 reads CSAGTGNNQPQHF. The CDR3, as DNA: TGCAGTGCGGGGACAGGGAACAATCAGCCCCAGCATTTT.

The chain carries TRBV6-6 and TRBJ2-7; 11 bases align to TRBD1. Germline V CDR1 and CDR2: MNHNY, SVGAGI (reference sequence). CDR3 size: 15 residues. J was trimmed by 3 bases and V by 0 bases; bases with no gene match: 1. CDR3: CASSYSGTGGYEQYF. The CDR3, as DNA: TGTGCCAGCAGTTACTCCGGGACAGGGGGCTACGAGCAGTACTTC.

This clonotype was picked up many times. The CDR3 DNA reads as TGTGCCAGCAGCCGCCGGACCCGGGATGAAAAACTGTTTTTT. As protein: CASSRRTRDEKLFF. The V and J genes are TRBV14 and TRBJ1-4; D is unresolved. The CDR3 length is 14 residues. Germline lookup yields CDR1 SGHDN and CDR2 FVKESK. The ends were cut back, 4 bases at V and 6 bases at J, with 12 bases in the middle.

This chain links TRBV2 with TRBJ2-4; no definite D call. Trimming left V 1 base short and J 3 bases short, with 4 bases between. Germline CDR1 and CDR2: SNHLY and FYNNEI. CDR3 length equals 13 residues. CDR3 in DNA: TGTGCCAGCAGTGAAGTGGACAAAAACATTCAGTACTTC. Encoded protein: CASSEVDKNIQYF.

In this sample, this clonotype turned up a few times. The CDR3 here is CASSPGTGKGQPQHF. CDR3 in DNA: TGTGCCAGCAGTCCCGGGACAGGGAAAGGTCAGCCCCAGCATTTT. The V call is TRBV6-1, the J call TRBJ1-5, with TRBD1 matching over 9 bases. V lost 5 bases and J lost 6; bases outside the gene matches: 8. Germline values: CDR1 MNHNS, CDR2 SASEGT. The CDR3 consists of 15 residues.

The chain has TRBV6-6 and TRBJ2-3; TRBD2 matches at 14 bases. Germline V lookup: CDR1 MNHNY, CDR2 SVGAGI (reference sequence). Trimming took 1 base from V and 4 from J; bases not matched to a gene: 7. This CDR3 contains 18 residues. Written as DNA, the CDR3 is TGTGCCAGCAGTTACTACGGACTAGCGGGGGGCGTGGCAGATACGCAGTATTTT. It translates to CASSYYGLAGGVADTQYF.

This clonotype was counted at least ten times. This chain's CDR3 is CASSPSDVAKNIQYF. The CDR3, as DNA: TGTGCCAGCAGCCCCTCGGACGTAGCCAAAAACATTCAGTACTTC. The chain combines TRBV7-9 with TRBJ2-4; D remains unclear. The CDR3 consists of 15 residues. Trimming took off 5 bases at V and 0 bases at J, with 11 bases between the two ends. The V gene's germline CDR1 is SEHNR and CDR2 FQNEAQ (reference sequence).

The chain couples TRBV4-3 to TRBJ2-1; D possibly matches TRBD1 or TRBD2 (5 bases each). The germline gives CDR1 LGHNA, CDR2 YSLEER. CDR3 length: 14 amino acids. Trimming took off 4 bases at V and 8 bases at J, with 15 bases between the two ends. CDR3 residues: CASSLDRGFDEQFF. The CDR3 nucleotides are TGCGCCAGCAGCCTTGACAGAGGGTTCGATGAGCAGTTCTTC.

Points on this clonotype: With a much larger clone just one base away, this may be a read error. The V call is TRBV7-4, the J call TRBJ1-2; a weak D match, TRBD1 (5 bases). CDR3 size: 14 residues. Looked up from germline, CDR1 is SGHVT and CDR2 is SQSDAQ. CDR3 in amino acids: CASMGGMTNYSYTF. CDR3 DNA: TGTGCCAGCATGGGGGGGATGACTAACTATAGCTACACCTTC.

This clonotype has just a few counts. The V gene is TRBV6-5, the J gene TRBJ1-1, with 7 bases matching TRBD1. V was pared by 5 bases and J by 2 bases, with 11 bases of the junction left unmatched. There are 16 residues in the CDR3. The germline CDR1 and CDR2 sequences are MNHEY and SVGAGI. CDR3 sequence reads: CASSARTGPPNTEAFF. For the CDR3, the DNA is TGTGCCAGCAGTGCCCGGACAGGCCCTCCCAACACTGAAGCTTTCTTT.

Concerning this clonotype: A junction boundary mismatches the germline segment, possibly from a read error. This chain uses TRBV7-3 with TRBJ2-1, with D uncertain. The CDR3 has 16 amino acids. Germline V gene data show CDR1 as SGHTA and CDR2 as FQGTGA. CDR3 nucleotides: TGTGCCAACAGCTTAACTTATACACCTCTATACAATGAGCAGTTCTTC. Translated: CANSLTYTPLYNEQFF.

There are a few counts of this clonotype. One junction end disagrees with the germline gene, perhaps due to a read error. The V gene is TRBV6-6, the J gene TRBJ1-1; D not certain. The CDR3 covers 11 residues. Looked up from germline, CDR1 is MNHNY and CDR2 is SVGAGI (reference sequence). The CDR3 DNA reads TGTGCCAGCAGCCTGAGGACCCACTCCCTATTT. It yields the protein CASSLRTHSLF.

With regard to this clonotype: An end of the junction differs from the germline gene, which may be a read error. The rearrangement joins TRBV28 to TRBJ2-2; D is unresolved. Per germline, CDR1 MDHEN and CDR2 SYDVKM. The CDR3 is 15 residues long. DNA of the CDR3: TGTGCCAACAGTTTAGGCCTAGCGAACACCGGGGAGCTGTTTTTT. Protein sequence: CANSLGLANTGELFF.